This TCR beta chain was sequenced during a study of T-cell memory formation after mild COVID-19. TCRdb reprocessed the 5' RACE reads via MiXCR and lists one record per CDR3 protein. Of under 450,000 distinct CDR3 sequences detected, 20% to 25% appear once; the ten largest clones hold under 25%. General observations from the study: Later expanders leaned CD4+, whereas clones that contracted between day 15 and 85 were balanced CD4/CD8.

Many counts were recorded for this clonotype. The antigen remains undetermined. This CDR3 spans 12 amino acids. Trimming took off 4 bases at V and 4 bases at J, with 6 bases between the two ends. Per germline, CDR1 SGHRS and CDR2 YFSETQ. The receptor comes from a man aged 18 to 29 who had mild COVID-19 (a few samples of this study predate the infection). Cell type and time point are not known. Sequenced: PBMCs or a T cell subset sorted from them (not recorded which). This rearrangement joins TRBV5-1 to TRBJ1-3, with D unresolved. The CDR3 region is CASSLEGNTIYF. The CDR3 DNA reads as TGCGCCAGCAGCCTGGAAGGAAACACCATATATTTT.